The T cell receptor beta chain under discussion was sequenced for a study of blood T cell repertoires in COVID-19. Authors' analysis steps: Reference gene primers were amplified, and this amplification served to estimate nucleated cell counts. Profiled with immunoSEQ multiplex PCR; TCRdb holds only in-frame clones, not every one. V and J calls and clone size follow that table, whereas D and trimming were derived from the DNA. The data contain approximately 410,000 clones, 70% to 90% of them singletons. Sequencing was carried out using peripheral blood. This TCR was sampled from a woman in her twenties or thirties with active or convalescent COVID-19.

The CDR3 protein is CASSFELAGPRYF. DNA of the CDR3: TGTGCCAGCAGCTTCGAACTAGCGGGGCCTCGCTATTTT. The chain employs TRBV11-3 and TRBJ2-3, with 10 bases identical to TRBD2. This CDR3 region has 13 residues. V lost 3 bases, J lost 15 bases, and 9 bases stayed unmatched. CDR1 is SGHNT and CDR2 is YENEEA in the germline V gene.